The 23 T cell receptor beta chains reported below all come from one sample, sequenced in a study of blood T cell repertoires in COVID-19. Produced via immunoSEQ multiplex PCR; TCRdb's table is partial and in-frame only. The table includes around 290,000 clones, over 75% detected once. The sample was peripheral blood. These receptor sequences come from a woman aged 45-65 years who had recovered from COVID-19.

The V gene is TRBV3-1 (or the pseudogene TRBV3-2), the J gene TRBJ1-1; unclear D gene. The V end lost 4 bases, the J end lost 1 base, and 16 bases lay between the germline ends. Germline V gene lookup returns CDR1 LGHDT and CDR2 YNNKEL (reference sequence). The CDR3 runs 16 residues. The CDR3 loop reads CASSLLPGSSNTEAFF. CDR3 coding DNA: TGTGCCAGCAGCCTACTGCCGGGGTCGTCGAACACTGAAGCTTTCTTT.

V is TRBV5-1 and J is TRBJ2-1, with D tentatively TRBD1 (6 bases). There are 13 residues in the CDR3. Germline V CDR1 and CDR2: SGHRS, YFSETQ. V lost 4 bases, J lost 6 bases, and 11 bases lay in between. CDR3 DNA sequence: TGCGCCAGCAGCCCTGGACAGCCCAATGAGCAGTTCTTC. This translates into CASSPGQPNEQFF.

The J gene is TRBJ2-7, the V gene TRBV28; D is unclear. CDR1 and CDR2 from the germline V gene are MDHEN and SYDVKM. Trimming cost V 6 bases and J 4 bases, with 10 bases left between them. The CDR3 totals 12 residues. In nucleotides, the CDR3 is TGTGCCAGCAGCCAGATGTTATACGAGCAGTACTTC. Residues: CASSQMLYEQYF.

The chain joins TRBV2 to TRBJ1-6, with TRBD1 matching over 8 bases. V was clipped by 6 bases and J by 13 bases; unmatched bases: 11. Germline values: CDR1 SNHLY, CDR2 FYNNEI. CDR3 length: 14 amino acids. The DNA for the CDR3 is TGTGCCAGCAGAGCAGGGGGCGAAGTTTATCCCCTCCACTTT. Protein: CASRAGGEVYPLHF.

The table lists this clone with a count of one. The V call is TRBV5-8, the J call TRBJ1-2; tentatively, D is TRBD1 (6 bases). Germline V gene lookup returns CDR1 SGHTS and CDR2 YDEGEE. Trimming shortened V by 0 bases and J by 5 bases, and 11 bases separated the two germline ends. This CDR3 has 14 amino acids. The CDR3: CASSLEGDIYGYTF. In DNA form, the CDR3 reads TGTGCCAGCAGCTTGGAGGGGGACATTTATGGCTACACCTTC.

The rearrangement links TRBV11-2 to TRBJ1-1, with TRBD1 matching 8 bases. Germline values: CDR1 SGHAT, CDR2 FQNNGV. Losses at the gene ends were 1 base for V and 3 bases for J; bases not matched to a gene: 7. This CDR3 spans 16 amino acids. The CDR3 sequence: CASSLGAGGGYTEAFF. CDR3 DNA: TGTGCCAGCAGCTTAGGGGCAGGGGGCGGGTACACTGAAGCTTTCTTT.

The chain joins TRBV6-5 to TRBJ1-1, with TRBD1 as a possible D gene (6 bases). This CDR3 has 15 residues. Germline V gene data show CDR1 as MNHEY and CDR2 as SVGAGI. V was pared by 6 bases and J by 4 bases, with 18 bases between. The CDR3 DNA reads TGTGCCAGCAGAGACTTAGGACAGTTGAGCACTGAAGCTTTCTTT. This gives the protein CASRDLGQLSTEAFF.

This sequence joins TRBV13 and TRBJ2-1, with 11 bases that match TRBD1. The ends lost 4 bases at V and 7 bases at J; junction bases unmatched: 9. Germline CDR1 and CDR2: PRHDT and FYEKMQ (reference sequence). The CDR3 loop spans 16 amino acids. The CDR3 loop reads CASSYPRTGGSNEQFF. CDR3 DNA: TGTGCCAGCAGCTACCCTAGGACAGGGGGCTCTAATGAGCAGTTCTTC.

Concerning this clone: A junction boundary mismatches the germline segment, possibly from a read error. The V gene is TRBV6-2 or TRBV6-3, the J gene TRBJ1-6; 9 bases fit TRBD1. This CDR3 is 15 amino acids long. Germline V gene sequence: CDR1 MNHEY, CDR2 SVGEGT. For the CDR3, the DNA is TGTGCCAGCATTTACCTCAGGACAGGGGATTCACCCCTCCACTTT. Its protein is CASIYLRTGDSPLHF.

This chain uses TRBV2 with TRBJ2-3, with a possible D match to TRBD2 (7 bases). The V end was cut by 2 bases, the J end by 4 bases, with 13 bases between. The germline gives CDR1 SNHLY, CDR2 FYNNEI. The CDR3 totals 15 residues. The CDR3 loop reads CASSERRGRADTQYF. CDR3 nucleotide sequence: TGTGCCAGCAGTGAAAGGCGGGGGCGTGCAGATACGCAGTATTTT.

This chain uses TRBV4-2 with TRBJ1-3; 10 bases line up with TRBD1. Germline V gives CDR1 LGHNA, CDR2 YNFKEQ. The CDR3 length is 17 residues. With 5 bases clipped from V and 4 bases from J, the junction kept 11 bases outside the gene matches. The DNA for the CDR3 is TGTGCCAGCAGCTTTACCTCCGGGACAGGGGTCGGAAACACCATATATTTT. It translates to CASSFTSGTGVGNTIYF.

V usage is TRBV3-1 (or the pseudogene TRBV3-2) and J usage is TRBJ2-7; possibly TRBD1 for D (5 bases). Germline loops: CDR1 LGHDT, CDR2 YNNKEL (reference sequence). The CDR3 contains 15 residues. V lost 0 bases to trimming and J lost 5 bases, with 14 bases between them. The CDR3 sequence: CASSQDKAGPHEQYF. The CDR3 region has the DNA TGTGCCAGCAGCCAAGATAAGGCAGGGCCCCACGAGCAGTACTTC.

This clone was picked up a small number of times. V is TRBV19 and J is TRBJ2-7; 7 nucleotides match TRBD1. This CDR3 region has 13 residues. V shed 4 bases and J 1 base; nucleotides not matched to a gene: 1. Germline values: CDR1 LNHDA, CDR2 SQIVND (reference sequence). The chain's CDR3 is CASSNRGSYEQYF. The CDR3 nucleotides are TGTGCCAGTAGTAACAGGGGATCCTACGAGCAGTACTTC.

The chain links TRBV7-2 to TRBJ2-1; 10 bases line up with TRBD2. The J segment lost 2 bases and the V segment lost 2 bases, leaving 9 bases of the junction unmatched. The CDR3 spans 18 residues. The germline V gene encodes CDR1 SGHTA and CDR2 FQGNSA. The CDR3 coding sequence is TGTGCCAGCAGCTTATACCCTAGCGGGAGCCCGGCCTACAATGAGCAGTTCTTC. Protein: CASSLYPSGSPAYNEQFF.

This chain uses TRBV28 with TRBJ2-3, with 13 bases that match TRBD2. Germline CDR1 reads MDHEN; CDR2 reads SYDVKM. The CDR3 is 15 amino acids. J lost 4 bases, V lost 5 bases, and 3 bases had no gene match. The DNA for the CDR3 is TGTGCCAGCAGTGAGACTAGCGGGAGGCCAGATACGCAGTATTTT. It specifies CASSETSGRPDTQYF. The entire variable domain, with the rest obtained from reference TRBV28 and TRBJ2-3, is as follows: DVKVTQSSRYLVKRTGEKVFLECVQDMDHENMFWYRQDPGLGLRLIYFSYDVKMKEKGDIPEGYSVSREKKERFSLILESASTNQTSMYLCASSETSGRPDTQYFGPGTRLTVL.

V gene TRBV27 combines with J gene TRBJ1-2, with D tentatively TRBD1 (6 bases). This CDR3 comprises 15 residues. CDR1 and CDR2 from the germline V gene are MNHEY and SMNVEV (reference sequence). Deletions cut 6 bases from V and 4 bases from J, with 18 bases between. DNA of the CDR3: TGTGCCAGCAGCCCCGAGCTGGACAGAGTCTATGGCTACACCTTC. Translating gives CASSPELDRVYGYTF.

The chain combines TRBV5-4 with TRBJ1-3; a weak D match, TRBD1 (5 bases). The CDR3 consists of 15 residues. V shed 4 bases and J shed 0 bases, with 11 bases lying between them. Germline loops: CDR1 SGHNT, CDR2 YYREEE (reference sequence). CDR3 region: CASSPGGVSGNTIYF. The CDR3 DNA is TGTGCCAGCAGCCCTGGGGGGGTCTCTGGAAACACCATATATTTT.

The chain joins TRBV12-3 or TRBV12-4 to TRBJ2-7; a possible D gene is TRBD2 (5 bases). The V end lost 3 bases, the J end lost 4 bases, and 10 bases lay between the germline ends. CDR3 length: 13 amino acids. For the CDR3, the DNA is TGTGCCAGCAGTTTTGCGGGCGCATACGAGCAGTACTTC. Protein sequence: CASSFAGAYEQYF.

This sequence joins TRBV28 and TRBJ1-2; D uncertain. The CDR3 has 13 residues. Trimming cost V 6 bases and J 7 bases, with 15 bases left between them. The germline V gene has CDR1 MDHEN and CDR2 SYDVKM. This CDR3 reads CASRTSLSGGYTF. In nucleotides, the CDR3 is TGTGCCAGCAGGACGTCTCTCTCGGGTGGCTACACCTTC.

The rearrangement links TRBV5-1 to TRBJ2-2; the D is unclear. Germline values: CDR1 SGHRS, CDR2 YFSETQ. This CDR3 has 15 amino acids. Trimming took 0 bases from V and 0 from J, leaving 6 bases between them. The CDR3 region is CASSLDPANTGELFF. The CDR3 DNA is TGCGCCAGCAGCTTGGACCCGGCGAACACCGGGGAGCTGTTTTTT.

The chain carries TRBV10-3 and TRBJ2-5; 7 positions agree with TRBD1. There are 15 residues in the CDR3. With 3 bases clipped from V and 3 bases from J, the junction kept 7 bases outside the gene matches. From germline, CDR1 is ENHRY and CDR2 SYGVKD. CDR3: CAISDLGQGEETQYF. The CDR3 DNA follows: TGTGCCATCAGTGATCTGGGGCAGGGGGAAGAGACCCAGTACTTC.

The chain uses TRBV20-1 and TRBJ2-1; 13 positions agree with TRBD2. CDR1 DFQATT and CDR2 SNEGSKA come from the germline V gene (reference sequence). V shed 3 bases, J shed 3 bases, and the junction held 11 bases outside the gene matches. The CDR3 spans 18 residues. The CDR3 protein is CSASPQGLAGRGYNEQFF. CDR3 in DNA: TGCAGTGCTAGTCCACAGGGACTAGCGGGACGAGGCTACAATGAGCAGTTCTTC.

The V and J genes are TRBV19 and TRBJ2-6, with a tentative D call TRBD2 (6 bases). The CDR3 is 18 amino acids. Trimming took off 5 bases at V and 0 bases at J, with 17 bases between the two ends. Germline V gives CDR1 LNHDA, CDR2 SQIVND (reference sequence). Here the CDR3 DNA reads TGTGCCAGTAGTGTTCGCGGGACGGTCAACTCTGGGGCCAACGTCCTGACTTTC. Protein product: CASSVRGTVNSGANVLTF.